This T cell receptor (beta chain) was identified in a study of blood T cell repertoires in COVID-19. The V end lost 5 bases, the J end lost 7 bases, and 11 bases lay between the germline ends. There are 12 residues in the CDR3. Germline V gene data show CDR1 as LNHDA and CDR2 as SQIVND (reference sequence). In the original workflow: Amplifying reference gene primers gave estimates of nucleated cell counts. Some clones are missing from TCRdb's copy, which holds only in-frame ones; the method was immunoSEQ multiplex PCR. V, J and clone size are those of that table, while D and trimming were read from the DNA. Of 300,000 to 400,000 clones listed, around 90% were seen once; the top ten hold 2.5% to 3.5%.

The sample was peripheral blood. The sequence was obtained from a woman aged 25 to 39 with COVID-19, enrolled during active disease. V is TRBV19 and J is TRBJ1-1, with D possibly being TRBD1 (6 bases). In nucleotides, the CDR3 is TGTGCCAGTAGTTCACGGACAGATGAAGCTTTCTTT. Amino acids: CASSSRTDEAFF.